This T cell receptor (beta chain) is drawn from a study of PD-1 blockade in classical Hodgkin lymphoma. Study-level background: Nivolumab was administered to patients intravenously at 3 mg/kg every 2 weeks.

This CDR3 region has 15 residues. The ends were cut back, 0 bases at V and 4 bases at J, with 11 bases in the middle. CDR1 SGHDT and CDR2 YYEEEE come from the germline V gene. Sequenced by immunoSEQ multiplex PCR; TCRdb stores in-frame clones only, minus some. The sample yields approximately 27,000 clones, 70% seen once. Every one of the patients relapsed after autologous stem cell transplantation (brentuximab vedotin exposure was variable). This TCR derives from a human donor with classical Hodgkin lymphoma. The material sequenced was peripheral blood mononuclear cells (PBMCs), taken before the second cycle of nivolumab. This sequence joins TRBV5-6 and TRBJ1-3; D perhaps matches TRBD1 (6 bases). The CDR3 spells CASSLVGGDGNTIYF. CDR3 bases: TGTGCCAGCAGCTTGGTTGGGGGCGACGGAAACACCATATATTTT.